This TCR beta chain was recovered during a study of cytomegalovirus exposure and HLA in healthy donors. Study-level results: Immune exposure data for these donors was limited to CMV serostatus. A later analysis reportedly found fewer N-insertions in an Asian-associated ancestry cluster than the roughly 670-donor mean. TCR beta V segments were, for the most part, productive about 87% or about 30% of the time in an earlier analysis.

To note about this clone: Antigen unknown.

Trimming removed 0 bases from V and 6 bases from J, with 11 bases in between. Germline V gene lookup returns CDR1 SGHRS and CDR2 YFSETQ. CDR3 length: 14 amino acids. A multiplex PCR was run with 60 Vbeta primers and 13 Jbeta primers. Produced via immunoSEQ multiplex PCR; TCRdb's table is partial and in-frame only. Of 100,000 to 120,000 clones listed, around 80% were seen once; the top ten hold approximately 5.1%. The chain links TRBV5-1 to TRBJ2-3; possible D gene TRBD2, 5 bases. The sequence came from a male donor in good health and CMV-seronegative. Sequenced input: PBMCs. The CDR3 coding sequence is TGCGCCAGCAGCTTGGCGGGAACGGAGGATACGCAGTATTTT. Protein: CASSLAGTEDTQYF.